These 32 T cell receptor beta chains came from one sample sequenced in a study of Ad26.COV2.S vaccination and SARS-CoV-2 variants. Clones were sequenced by immunoSEQ multiplex PCR, and TCRdb holds only the in-frame ones, with some missing. This table has around 450,000 clones, over 75% appearing once. Treatment meaning: some 19 received Ad26.COV2.S at low or high dose, single or two shots; about 5 received placebo; per-sample allocation not given. The study sampled participants on day 63 after the first vaccine or placebo injection. Sequenced here: peripheral blood, sampled in a trial of Ad26.COV2.S vaccine versus placebo. These receptors were collected from a person between 18 and 65 years old who received the Ad26.COV2.S COVID-19 vaccine or a placebo.

V is TRBV4-1 and J is TRBJ1-5, with D uncertain. Germline loops: CDR1 MGHRA, CDR2 YSYEKL. The CDR3 is 15 residues long. Trimming shortened V by 0 bases and J by 0 bases, and 6 bases separated the two germline ends. In DNA form, the CDR3 reads TGCGCCAGCAGCCAAGAACCTTATAGCAATCAGCCCCAGCATTTT. Protein: CASSQEPYSNQPQHF.

The rearrangement links TRBV6-5 to TRBJ2-7; D is perhaps TRBD1 (6 bases). The CDR3 contains 15 residues. The germline V gene encodes CDR1 MNHEY and CDR2 SVGAGI. V lost 0 bases to trimming and J lost 3 bases, with 12 bases between them. CDR3 sequence reads: CASSYSQGWVYEQYF. In DNA form, the CDR3 reads TGTGCCAGCAGTTACTCCCAGGGGTGGGTCTACGAGCAGTACTTC.

The rearrangement links TRBV28 to TRBJ1-1; D is unclear. V lost 4 bases and J lost 4, with 16 bases in between. CDR1 is MDHEN, CDR2 SYDVKM, per germline. The CDR3 has 15 residues. The CDR3 loop is CASSYPGRVSTEAFF. DNA of the CDR3: TGTGCCAGCAGTTATCCGGGCCGCGTGAGCACTGAAGCTTTCTTT.

The table lists this clone with a few counts. The rearrangement uses TRBV7-2 and TRBJ2-1; 11 bases line up with TRBD2. Germline V gene lookup returns CDR1 SGHTA and CDR2 FQGNSA. The CDR3 contains 15 residues. V lost 5 bases and J lost 6; bases outside the gene matches: 6. The CDR3: CASSPPGTSGNEQFF. The CDR3 bases are TGTGCCAGCAGCCCTCCCGGGACTAGCGGCAATGAGCAGTTCTTC. The full variable domain, completed using reference TRBV7-2 and TRBJ2-1, is GAGVSQSPSNKVTEKGKDVELRCDPISGHTALYWYRQSLGQGLEFLIYFQGNSAPDKSGLPSDRFSAERTGGSVSTLTIQRTQQEDSAVYLCASSPPGTSGNEQFFGPGTRLTVL.

This clone was observed a single time. The chain joins TRBV9 to TRBJ2-1; 7 bases line up with TRBD2. From germline, CDR1 is SGDLS and CDR2 YYNGEE. This CDR3 has 14 amino acids. With V trimmed by 0 bases and J by 8 bases, 5 bases remained unmatched. CDR3 nucleotides: TGTGCCAGCAGCGTAGGGGCGGGGGACGATGAGCAGTTCTTC. This translates into CASSVGAGDDEQFF. Based on the CDR3 plus reference TRBV9 and TRBJ2-1, the full variable domain is DSGVTQTPKHLITATGQRVTLRCSPRSGDLSVYWYQQSLDQGLQFLIQYYNGEERAKGNILERFSAQQFPDLHSELNLSSLELGDSALYFCASSVGAGDDEQFFGPGTRLTVL.

The chain uses TRBV6-1 and TRBJ2-1; D ambiguous. Germline lookup yields CDR1 MNHNS and CDR2 SASEGT. With 2 bases removed from V and 1 base from J, the gap between germline ends came to 9 bases. The CDR3 spans 15 residues. CDR3 sequence reads: CASSETQPSYNEQFF. The CDR3 DNA is TGTGCCAGCAGTGAAACACAACCTTCCTACAATGAGCAGTTCTTC.

This sequence joins TRBV28 and TRBJ2-5, with D tentatively TRBD2 (6 bases). V was cut by 5 bases and J by 7 bases, with 20 bases left in between. Germline values: CDR1 MDHEN, CDR2 SYDVKM. This CDR3 has 15 residues. The chain's CDR3 is CASSPPGTPRGTQYF. CDR3 DNA sequence: TGTGCCAGCAGTCCACCAGGGACTCCTAGGGGGACCCAGTACTTC.

This chain joins TRBV6-2 or TRBV6-3 and TRBJ2-7, with 9 bases lining up with TRBD1. The germline V gene encodes CDR1 MNHEY and CDR2 SVGEGT. The CDR3 length is 15 residues. After removal of 5 bases from V and 0 bases from J, the junction contained 5 bases not matched to a gene. CDR3 region: CASSPGQGSSYEQYF. Written as DNA, the CDR3 is TGTGCCAGCAGTCCGGGACAGGGTAGCTCCTACGAGCAGTACTTC.

The V gene is TRBV9, the J gene TRBJ2-7, with D uncertain. V was trimmed by 4 bases and J by 0 bases, leaving 11 bases between them. This CDR3 comprises 14 residues. Germline V gives CDR1 SGDLS, CDR2 YYNGEE. The CDR3 nucleotides read TGTGCCAGCAGCCCCCTCCCGAGCTCCTACGAGCAGTACTTC. It is translated as CASSPLPSSYEQYF.

The V gene is TRBV6-1, the J gene TRBJ2-7, with D perhaps TRBD1 or TRBD2 (5 bases each). V lost 3 bases and J lost 6, with 12 bases in between. Per germline, CDR1 MNHNS and CDR2 SASEGT. The CDR3 runs 13 residues. The CDR3 spells CASSEQGPSEQYF. In nucleotides, the CDR3 is TGTGCCAGCAGTGAGCAGGGACCCAGCGAGCAGTACTTC.

In its sample, this clone was seen a few times. The chain has TRBV5-4 and TRBJ1-2; no clear D. The length of the CDR3 is 16 residues. CDR1 is SGHNT and CDR2 is YYREEE in the germline V gene (reference sequence). Trimming stripped 0 bases from V and 0 bases from J, with 12 bases between. CDR3 coding DNA: TGTGCCAGCAGCTTGGATCAAGGGCTTGCTAACTATGGCTACACCTTC. It codes for CASSLDQGLANYGYTF.

This clone was seen a few times. The CDR3 here is CASSLTGRGRGSPLHF. As DNA, the CDR3 is TGTGCCAGCAGCTTAACTGGAAGGGGGCGCGGTTCACCCCTCCACTTT. This sequence joins TRBV7-3 and TRBJ1-6, with 7 bases that match TRBD1. The CDR3 is 16 residues long. Germline assignment: CDR1 SGHTA and CDR2 FQGTGA. V dropped 0 bases and J dropped 9; count of bases not matched to a gene: 8. Complete variable domain (other parts from reference TRBV7-3 and TRBJ1-6): GAGVSQTPSNKVTEKGKYVELRCDPISGHTALYWYRQSLGQGPEFLIYFQGTGAADDSGLPNDRFFAVRPEGSVSTLKIQRTERGDSAVYLCASSLTGRGRGSPLHFGNGTRLTVT.

The chain joins TRBV5-1 to TRBJ2-7; TRBD1 matches 11 bases. Germline V gives CDR1 SGHRS, CDR2 YFSETQ. Trimming at V came to 4 bases and at J to 3 bases, leaving 3 bases not matched to a gene. CDR3 length: 14 residues. Here the CDR3 DNA reads TGCGCCAGCAGCCTGGGGACAGGGGGCTACGAGCAGTACTTC. Translating gives CASSLGTGGYEQYF. Looking up the rest from reference TRBV5-1 and TRBJ2-7 gives the full variable domain: KAGVTQTPRYLIKTRGQQVTLSCSPISGHRSVSWYQQTPGQGLQFLFEYFSETQRNKGNFPGRFSGRQFSNSRSEMNVSTLELGDSALYLCASSLGTGGYEQYFGPGTRLTVT.

The CDR3 protein is CASSLFGRVFSPLHF. As DNA, the CDR3 is TGTGCCAGCAGTTTATTTGGGAGGGTTTTTTCACCCCTCCACTTT. The chain recombines TRBV28 with TRBJ1-6; no reliable D call. V dropped 1 base and J dropped 9 bases, with 13 bases sitting between them. Germline CDR1 is MDHEN and CDR2 is SYDVKM. The CDR3 is 15 amino acids.

The genes are TRBV5-4 and TRBJ2-7; unclear D gene. The V end was cut by 4 bases, the J end by 3 bases, with 11 bases between. Per germline, CDR1 SGHNT and CDR2 YYREEE (reference sequence). CDR3 size: 13 residues. The chain's CDR3 is CASSTRQHYEQYF. CDR3 nucleotides: TGTGCCAGCAGCACCCGACAACACTACGAGCAGTACTTC.

This clone was detected a few times. V and J are TRBV19 and TRBJ2-1, with D possibly being TRBD2 (6 bases). The germline V and J ends were trimmed by 6 bases and 8 bases, with 17 bases remaining between them. The germline V gene has CDR1 LNHDA and CDR2 SQIVND (reference sequence). The CDR3 extends over 14 amino acids. The CDR3 region has the DNA TGTGCCAGTAGCTCACCCGGACTAATTGATGAGCAGTTCTTC. As protein: CASSSPGLIDEQFF. The full variable domain, with the rest looked up from reference TRBV19 and TRBJ2-1, is DGGITQSPKYLFRKEGQNVTLSCEQNLNHDAMYWYRQDPGQGLRLIYYSQIVNDFQKGDIAEGYSVSREKKESFPLTVTSAQKNPTAFYLCASSSPGLIDEQFFGPGTRLTVL.

In this sample, this clone turned up once. The CDR3 sequence: CASSTGEETQYF. The CDR3, as DNA: TGTGCCAGCTCAACAGGGGAAGAGACCCAGTACTTC. This chain uses TRBV18 with TRBJ2-5; TRBD1 matches at 7 bases. The CDR3 has 12 residues. J gave up 3 bases and V 5 bases, and 0 bases lay outside the gene matches. Germline loops: CDR1 KGHSH, CDR2 LQKENI.

The chain employs TRBV5-6 and TRBJ2-1; 9 bases fit TRBD1. Germline assignment: CDR1 SGHDT and CDR2 YYEEEE. V was pared by 4 bases and J by 4 bases, with 12 bases of the junction left unmatched. The CDR3 runs to 17 residues. CDR3 loop: CASSSSMWGQGYNEQFF. CDR3 DNA: TGTGCCAGCAGCAGCTCAATGTGGGGACAGGGATACAATGAGCAGTTCTTC.

The sample holds many counts of this clone. The V gene is TRBV6-2 or TRBV6-3, the J gene TRBJ2-7; tentative D call: TRBD2 (7 bases). V lost 0 bases and J 0 bases, leaving 9 bases between the germline ends. Germline lookup yields CDR1 MNHEY and CDR2 SVGEGT. There are 15 residues in the CDR3. This chain's CDR3 is CASSYSGGASYEQYF. DNA for the CDR3: TGTGCCAGCAGTTACTCTGGGGGGGCCTCCTACGAGCAGTACTTC.

The V and J genes are TRBV4-3 and TRBJ1-6; a possible D gene is TRBD1 (5 bases). The germline V gene encodes CDR1 LGHNA and CDR2 YSLEER. The germline V and J ends were trimmed by 6 bases and 9 bases, with 18 bases remaining between them. The CDR3 has 15 amino acids. The DNA for the CDR3 is TGCGCCAGCAGTAGAGAATGGGGGAGCCGTTCACCCCTCCACTTT. This gives the protein CASSREWGSRSPLHF.

The rearrangement uses TRBV6-2 or TRBV6-3 and TRBJ1-1; D remains ambiguous. This CDR3 is built from 12 residues. Germline CDR1 and CDR2: MNHEY and SVGEGT. V lost 5 bases and J 1 base, leaving 5 bases between the germline ends. As DNA, the CDR3 is TGTGCCAGCAGTATCTGGAACACTGAAGCTTTCTTT. Its protein is CASSIWNTEAFF.

This clone was seen more than once but under ten times. The genes are TRBV12-3 or TRBV12-4 and TRBJ1-1; D is unresolved. The CDR3 is 13 residues long. The ends were cut back, 3 bases at V and 1 base at J, with 6 bases in the middle. For the CDR3, the DNA is TGTGCCAGCAGTTTTGAGGGGAACACTGAAGCTTTCTTT. It translates to CASSFEGNTEAFF.

This clone has a single count. The chain links TRBV7-6 to TRBJ2-2; the D is unclear. V lost 3 bases and J 0 bases, leaving 2 bases between the germline ends. The germline gives CDR1 SGHVS, CDR2 FNYEAQ. CDR3 length: 13 amino acids. As DNA, the CDR3 is TGTGCCAGCAGCTTCTCGAACACCGGGGAGCTGTTTTTT. Protein product: CASSFSNTGELFF.

The gene calls are TRBV7-2 and TRBJ1-6, with a weak D call TRBD1 (5 bases). Germline assignment: CDR1 SGHTA and CDR2 FQGNSA. V dropped 5 bases and J dropped 3 bases, with 14 bases sitting between them. The CDR3 consists of 16 residues. DNA of the CDR3: TGTGCCAGCAGCGATGACAGTCCCCTCTATAATTCACCCCTCCACTTT. It yields the protein CASSDDSPLYNSPLHF.

A remark on this clone: The same CDR3 also results from other DNA sequences found in this sample. The chain carries TRBV4-2 and TRBJ2-7; D ambiguous. The CDR3 contains 13 residues. Germline V gene lookup returns CDR1 LGHNA and CDR2 YNFKEQ. V dropped 0 bases and J dropped 3 bases, with 6 bases sitting between them. CDR3 in amino acids: CASSQESGYEQYF. The CDR3 bases are TGTGCCAGCAGCCAAGAATCCGGCTACGAGCAGTACTTC.

CDR3 amino acids: CASSQVPGEDQPQHF. The CDR3 DNA sequence: TGCGCCAGCAGCCAAGTCCCTGGGGAGGATCAGCCCCAGCATTTT. J is TRBJ1-5 and V is TRBV4-3; D gene uncertain. Germline assignment: CDR1 LGHNA and CDR2 YSLEER. This CDR3 has 15 residues. V shed 1 base and J shed 5 bases, with 12 bases lying between them.

The chain recombines TRBV4-3 with TRBJ1-2; D not resolved. The V end lost 4 bases, the J end lost 8 bases, and 17 bases lay between the germline ends. There are 14 residues in the CDR3. Germline loops: CDR1 LGHNA, CDR2 YSLEER. The CDR3 DNA follows: TGCGCCAGCAGCCCTAACGGCGGAAAAGAAGGCTACACCTTC. Translated: CASSPNGGKEGYTF.

The chain is built from TRBV10-2 and TRBJ1-5; no definite D call. This CDR3 spans 13 amino acids. Germline CDR1 WSHSY, CDR2 SAAADI. Trimming cost V 5 bases and J 6 bases, with 11 bases left between them. The chain's CDR3 is CASSPSSPQPQHF. CDR3 in DNA: TGCGCCAGCAGTCCAAGTTCCCCTCAGCCCCAGCATTTT.

V usage is TRBV6-2 or TRBV6-3 and J usage is TRBJ1-5; the match to TRBD1 covers 8 bases. From germline, CDR1 is MNHEY and CDR2 SVGEGT. Trimming took 2 bases from V and 10 from J; bases not matched to a gene: 16. The CDR3 length is 17 residues. The CDR3 sequence: CASSYKGFRQGLEPQHF. The CDR3 DNA reads as TGTGCCAGCAGTTACAAGGGTTTTAGACAGGGGTTGGAACCCCAGCATTTT.

The chain carries TRBV19 and TRBJ1-5, with TRBD1 as a possible D gene (5 bases). V lost 8 bases and J lost 4, with 18 bases in between. The CDR3 spans 15 residues. Germline CDR1 and CDR2: LNHDA and SQIVND (reference sequence). The CDR3 DNA reads TGTGCCAGTGGGGGGGGAGGAAGGGCTAATCAGCCCCAGCATTTT. This translates into CASGGGGRANQPQHF.

The chain recombines TRBV19 with TRBJ1-1; no firm D call. V lost 10 bases, J lost 0 bases, and 12 bases lay in between. The CDR3 extends over 13 amino acids. Germline lookup yields CDR1 LNHDA and CDR2 SQIVND (reference sequence). CDR3 sequence (DNA): TGTGCCACTTCCCTGAAAGTGAACACTGAAGCTTTCTTT. This translates into CATSLKVNTEAFF.

This clone was seen once. J is TRBJ1-1 and V is TRBV6-5; tentative D call: TRBD1 (5 bases). The CDR3 length is 13 residues. Germline values: CDR1 MNHEY, CDR2 SVGAGI. V was cut by 6 bases and J by 0 bases, with 8 bases left in between. The DNA of the CDR3 is TGTGCCAGCAGCGGGGCTTTGAACACTGAAGCTTTCTTT. Amino acid sequence: CASSGALNTEAFF.